This T cell receptor beta chain emerged from a study of cytomegalovirus exposure and HLA in healthy donors. V was cut by 2 bases and J by 3 bases, with 8 bases left in between. The CDR3 has 14 amino acids. The germline gives CDR1 SGDLS, CDR2 YYNGEE. PCR employed 60 Vbeta and 13 Jbeta primers. Assay: immunoSEQ multiplex PCR; the TCRdb copy retains only in-frame clones and omits some. The data hold approximately 130,000 clones, with 7% to 9.5% observed a single time. Turning to this clone: The target antigen is unknown.

Findings and caveats of the study: Sequencing depth roughly uniform across donors was assumed in presence/absence analyses. Sequencing likely produced, as an artifact, a cluster of highly shared sequence variants. Both high specificity and high sensitivity reportedly marked the classifier's diagnosis of cytomegalovirus status.

Material for sequencing was PBMCs. This receptor was taken from a woman aged 40-49 years in good health and CMV-seropositive. This sequence joins TRBV9 and TRBJ2-2, with D possibly being TRBD2 (7 bases). The DNA of the CDR3 is TGTGCCAGCAGCGTGGGGGGGCACACCGGGGAGCTGTTTTTT. As protein: CASSVGGHTGELFF.